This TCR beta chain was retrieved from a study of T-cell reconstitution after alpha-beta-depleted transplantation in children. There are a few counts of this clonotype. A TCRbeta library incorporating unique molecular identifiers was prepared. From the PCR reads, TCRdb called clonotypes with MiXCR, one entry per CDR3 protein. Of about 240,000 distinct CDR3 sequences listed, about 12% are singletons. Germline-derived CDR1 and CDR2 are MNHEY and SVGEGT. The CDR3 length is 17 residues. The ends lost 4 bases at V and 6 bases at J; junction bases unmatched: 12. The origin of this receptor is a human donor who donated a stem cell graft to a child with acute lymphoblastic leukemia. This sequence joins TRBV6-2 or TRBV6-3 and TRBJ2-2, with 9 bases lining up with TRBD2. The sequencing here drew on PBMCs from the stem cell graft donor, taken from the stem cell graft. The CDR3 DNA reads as TGTGCCAGCAGTTTGACCGAGGCTAGCGGGGTGGCCGGGGAGCTGTTTTTT. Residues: CASSLTEASGVAGELFF.